A single sample is the source of the 10 T cell receptor beta chains below, sequenced in a study of blood T cell repertoires in COVID-19 (dated by TCRdb to the early 2020s). The library came from the immunoSEQ multiplex PCR assay. The clones in this table, taken by TCRdb from immuneACCESS, are in-frame only. Not every clone is retained; where verified, under half of the shortfall comes from an unresolved V gene, and the cause of the rest is unknown. The sample table records about 240,000 clones; roughly 82% of these occur just once. The top ten constitute around 4.7% of the sample. Sequencing input: peripheral blood. The receptors here all came from a woman aged 70-85 years with acute or convalescent COVID-19.

The CDR3 is CASSPQVTGGNTDTQYF. CDR3 bases: TGTGCCAGCTCACCCCAAGTAACAGGGGGTAACACAGATACGCAGTATTTT. This chain links TRBV18 with TRBJ2-3; 8 nucleotides line up with TRBD1. Per germline, CDR1 KGHSH and CDR2 LQKENI. V was clipped by 3 bases and J by 2 bases; unmatched bases: 10. This CDR3 is built from 17 residues.

This clone has just one count. The gene calls are TRBV5-1 and TRBJ2-1, with D perhaps matching TRBD1 (7 bases). Germline V CDR1 and CDR2: SGHRS, YFSETQ. V was trimmed by 4 bases and J by 5 bases, leaving 19 bases between them. This CDR3 has 16 amino acids. CDR3 DNA: TGCGCCAGCAGCGTGGGACTCGGGACAGCTAACAATGAGCAGTTCTTC. Residues: CASSVGLGTANNEQFF.

V and J are TRBV7-9 and TRBJ2-3; TRBD1 matches at 7 bases. The trim removed 3 bases at V and 8 bases at J, leaving 14 bases unmatched. Germline V gene lookup returns CDR1 SEHNR and CDR2 FQNEAQ (reference sequence). The CDR3 consists of 16 residues. As DNA, the CDR3 is TGTGCCAGCAGCTTTGGCCGGGACAGCAATCGGGTTACGCAGTATTTT. Encoded protein: CASSFGRDSNRVTQYF.

The chain is built from TRBV4-2 and TRBJ2-1; 11 nucleotides line up with TRBD2. The trim removed 0 bases at V and 3 bases at J, leaving 13 bases unmatched. Germline loops: CDR1 LGHNA, CDR2 YNFKEQ. CDR3 length: 20 amino acids. The CDR3, as DNA: TGTGCCAGCAGCCAAGATCCCGCGGTAGGACTAGCGGGTGTCTACAATGAGCAGTTCTTC. It is translated as CASSQDPAVGLAGVYNEQFF.

The V and J genes are TRBV27 and TRBJ1-1; D is unresolved. Germline V CDR1 and CDR2: MNHEY, SMNVEV (reference sequence). This CDR3 has 15 amino acids. V dropped 5 bases and J dropped 1 base, with 14 bases sitting between them. This CDR3 is CASSPGGYSNTEAFF. The CDR3 nucleotides are TGTGCCAGCAGTCCGGGTGGCTACTCGAACACTGAAGCTTTCTTT.

This clone occurred many times. The chain employs TRBV15 and TRBJ1-6; possibly TRBD1 for D (6 bases). This CDR3 contains 15 residues. V was trimmed by 5 bases and J by 9 bases, leaving 17 bases between them. Germline lookup yields CDR1 LNHNV and CDR2 YYDKDF (reference sequence). CDR3 sequence reads: CATSGSTGSSSPLHF. The DNA of the CDR3 is TGTGCCACCAGCGGAAGTACAGGGAGTAGTTCACCCCTCCACTTT.

The J gene is TRBJ2-5, the V gene TRBV5-5; 7 bases align to TRBD1. The germline gives CDR1 SGHKS, CDR2 YYEKEE (reference sequence). The CDR3 consists of 14 residues. V shed 3 bases and J 2 bases; nucleotides not matched to a gene: 4. CDR3 coding DNA: TGTGCCAGCAGCTCACAGGGGAATCAAGAGACCCAGTACTTC. Amino acid sequence: CASSSQGNQETQYF.

CDR3 bases: TGTGCCAGCAGCTTAGTGGGCGGGGGTCCTTCCTACGAGCAGTACTTC. Its translation is CASSLVGGGPSYEQYF. The rearrangement links TRBV7-2 to TRBJ2-7; TRBD2 matches 7 bases. The CDR3 length is 16 residues. J was trimmed by 1 base and V by 1 base; bases with no gene match: 7. The V gene's germline CDR1 is SGHTA and CDR2 FQGNSA.

The chain is built from TRBV6-5 and TRBJ2-5; possibly TRBD2 for D (5 bases). Looked up from germline, CDR1 is MNHEY and CDR2 is SVGAGI. This CDR3 comprises 14 residues. Trimming removed 2 bases from V and 3 bases from J, with 10 bases in between. CDR3 sequence reads: CASSYAFGEETQYF. In nucleotides, the CDR3 is TGTGCCAGCAGTTACGCGTTCGGGGAAGAGACCCAGTACTTC.

The chain is built from TRBV18 and TRBJ1-1, with TRBD1 matching 8 bases. There are 17 residues in the CDR3. V trimming: 2 bases; J trimming: 4 bases; junction bases outside the gene matches: 12. Looked up from germline, CDR1 is KGHSH and CDR2 is LQKENI. CDR3 DNA: TGTGCCAGCTCACCAAAGATACAGGGGGAGGTGAGCACTGAAGCTTTCTTT. Amino acids: CASSPKIQGEVSTEAFF.